This section outlines one TCR beta chain sequence together with its context. Its specific antigen is unknown. The record has no base qualities; no much larger clone is one base away. These data come from a study of shared clonotypes between healthy human individuals (dated by TCRdb to about 2020). Describing the broader study: The cohort comprised a couple of women and a few men aged 18 to 49 years. To increase sequencing depth and limit assay-specific biases, different laboratories used diverse techniques to prepare libraries and sequence TCR repertoires. For each donor, CD4 naive and CD4 memory were each run on three plates, CD8 naive on two plates, and CD8 memory on one plate. To estimate repertoire size and how much clonotypes are shared between individuals, the study performed deep sequencing of blood TCR repertoires from 4 to 6 healthy adults. Leukapheresis yielded between about 0.94 and 9 billion PBMCs per donor. General findings and caveats noted by the study authors: Across several donors, around 5.4% of naive CD4, 3.5% of naive CD8, about 2% of memory CD4, and approximately 0.42% of memory CD8 clonotypes were shared. Naive subsets generally had larger estimated clonotype richness than memory subsets did. The small number of donors limited the genetic and exposure-history diversity represented. Sampling was restricted to blood, and TCR repertoires in tissue are likely to differ from TCR repertoires in blood. Pairwise subsampling led to the expectation that sequencing depth would affect the degree of clonotype sharing among donors. Even with the large sequencing depth, rarefaction of the sorted-subset datasets indicated that sequencing was incomplete. Clonotypes shared by all four sorted-subset donors showed higher generation probabilities than non-shared clonotypes.

V is clipped by 4 bases and J by 0 bases, and the sequence between their germline boundaries is 14 bases long. The CDR3, cysteine through phenylalanine, is 16 amino acids long. Kept here is only the CDR3 DNA, which spans 48 bases and is read in frame from base 1. The germline V gene provides CDR1 SGHTS and CDR2 YDEGEE. Healthy HIV-negative adults with no recently reported acute infections or vaccinations were included as donors. Every donor was a Caucasian adult residing in Nashville, Tennessee, USA. Magnetic negative selection was used to enrich CD4+ T cells, after which naive cells were positively selected on CD45RA and the negative fraction became the memory subset. Blood was obtained by leukapheresis, after which PBMCs were separated by Ficoll-Histopaque density gradient centrifugation and cryopreserved in liquid nitrogen vapor phase. Purity and quantity of every magnetically sorted T cell population were checked by analytical flow cytometry. Genomic DNA was isolated from each sorted fraction and quantified by UV absorbance on a Nanodrop 2000c.

Using the deep immunoSEQ assay, TCR CDR3 regions were amplified from genomic DNA by multiplex PCR. Extracted genomic DNA from each cell subset was spread evenly across all wells of several immunoSEQ 96-well plates, with each plate serving as a replicate. For sorted subsets, roughly 0.2 ug genomic DNA, equal to about 30,000 T cell genomes, was loaded into each replicate PCR. The purified libraries were quantified using a Qubit 3.0 fluorometer, sized with a Bioanalyzer 2100, and then quantified again using the KAPA Library Quantification kit. Each immunoSEQ 96-well plate was sequenced on its own single-read 150-cycle Illumina NextSeq 550 flow cell. On the authors' methods: Because the immunoSEQ output held only junctional sequences and lacked quality scores, the filtering could not match the filtering applied to full-length reads. Sequences were annotated with PyIR, a Python wrapper for IgBLAST v1.9, using IMGT germline references to assign V/J genes and CDR3. Reads with weak V/J assignments (E-value above 1e-6), missing CDR3, stop codons, out-of-frame junctions, or ambiguous translated residues were removed. V3J clonotypes were defined as sequences sharing the same inferred V gene, J gene, and CDR3 amino acid sequence. Percentage overlap between repertoires was calculated by dividing the number of shared unique clonotypes by the size of the smaller repertoire. Richness of each repertoire was evaluated using RTK rarefaction, the Chao1 estimator, and Recon v2.1 estimates of unobserved clonotypes. Generation probabilities were computed with OLGA for all TCRbeta clonotypes obtained by the gDNA method from four donors. TCRdb provides this immuneACCESS table in a form limited to in-frame rearrangements. Some clones are lacking; in checked studies, under half of them reflect an unresolved V gene, and why the rest are absent is not known. V, J and clone size derive from that table, while D and trimming were established from the DNA sequence. Recorded for this sample are 2 million to 2.5 million clones; 93% of them occurred a single time. The biggest ten clones account for 0.36% of the sample.

The rearranged chain carries TRBV5-8 and TRBJ2-4, with the D gene too uncertain to name. Specimen: naive CD4+ T cells from PBMCs. What the cell subset or site label conveys for this sample: CD45RA+ positively selected. The sequence came from a man aged 18 to 30 in good health. Some clones in this sample may be carry-over from other donors' samples. CDR3 protein: CASSPNLFQAKNIQYF. The sequence in DNA is TGTGCCAGCAGCCCGAATCTATTTCAAGCCAAAAACATTCAGTACTTC. The entire variable domain, with the stretches around the CDR3 drawn from the reference TRBV5-8 and TRBJ2-4 proteins, is EAGVTQSPTHLIKTRGQQATLRCSPISGHTSVYWYQQALGLGLQFLLWYDEGEERNRGNFPPRFSGRQFPNYSSELNVNALELEDSALYLCASSPNLFQAKNIQYFGAGTRLSVL.